This T cell receptor beta chain was documented in a study of T cell responses to AZD1222 COVID-19 vaccine. This CDR3 is 16 amino acids long. CDR1 is SGHRS and CDR2 is YFSETQ in the germline V gene. Trimming removed 4 bases from V and 0 bases from J, with 11 bases in between. TCRdb keeps only in-frame clones here, not all; method: immunoSEQ multiplex PCR. In the table there are 150,000 to 200,000 clones, about 90% of which are singletons. The chain is built from TRBV5-1 and TRBJ2-6; possibly TRBD1 for D (5 bases). The clonotype comes from an adult in good health. This specimen was peripheral blood, taken on day 0 of AZD1222 vaccination. The CDR3 DNA reads as TGCGCCAGCAGCCAGGGTCTCAGCTCTGGGGCCAACGTCCTGACTTTC. Amino acid sequence: CASSQGLSSGANVLTF.